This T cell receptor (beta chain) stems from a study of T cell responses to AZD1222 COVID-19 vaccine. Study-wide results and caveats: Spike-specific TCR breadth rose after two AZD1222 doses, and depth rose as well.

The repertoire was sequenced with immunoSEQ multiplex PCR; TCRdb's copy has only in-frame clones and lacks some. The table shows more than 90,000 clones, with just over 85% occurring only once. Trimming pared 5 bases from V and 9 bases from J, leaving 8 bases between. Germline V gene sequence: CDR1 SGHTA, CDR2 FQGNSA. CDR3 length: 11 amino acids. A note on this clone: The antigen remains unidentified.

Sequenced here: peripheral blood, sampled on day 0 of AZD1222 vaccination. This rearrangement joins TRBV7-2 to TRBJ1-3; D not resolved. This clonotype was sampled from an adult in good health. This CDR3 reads CASSPSSTIYF. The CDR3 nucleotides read TGTGCCAGCAGCCCATCTAGCACCATATATTTT.